Listed here is a single T cell receptor beta chain. Its antigen remains unknown. Germline V gene sequence: CDR1 MGHDK, CDR2 SYGVNS. The length of the CDR3 is 13 residues. V dropped 8 bases and J dropped 4; count of bases not matched to a gene: 2. The data derive from a study of T-cell memory formation after mild COVID-19. Overall study context: TCR clusters largely stayed donor specific. Study results and caveats: Day 37-peaking second-wave clones had unconfirmed SARS-CoV-2 specificity. Contracting clones from day 15 to 85 showed balanced CD4/CD8; later expanders favored CD4+.

5'RACE primed at constant segments yielded TCR alpha and TCR beta cDNA libraries bearing sample barcodes and UMIs. TCRdb reanalysed the 5' RACE reads using MiXCR and keeps one entry per CDR3 protein. Found here are 300,000 to 350,000 distinct CDR3 sequences, just under 20% of them singletons; the top ten hold around 21%. The sample taken for sequencing was PBMCs or a T cell subset sorted from them (not recorded which). The chain joins TRBV25-1 to TRBJ2-2; 9 bases are shared with TRBD1. The receptor was derived from a man aged 18 to 35 who had mild COVID-19 (a few samples of this study predate the infection). Cell type and time point are not known. The chain's CDR3 is CASGDRATGELFF. CDR3 coding DNA: TGTGCCAGCGGGGACAGGGCCACCGGGGAGCTGTTTTTT.